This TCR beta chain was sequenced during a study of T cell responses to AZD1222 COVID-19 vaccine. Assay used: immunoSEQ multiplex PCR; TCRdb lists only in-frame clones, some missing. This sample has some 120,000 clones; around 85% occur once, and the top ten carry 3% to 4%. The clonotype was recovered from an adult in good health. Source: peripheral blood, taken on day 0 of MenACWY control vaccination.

The CDR3 DNA is TGTGCCAGCATCCCCAGCGGCAGGTACAATGAGCAGTTCTTC. Amino acid sequence: CASIPSGRYNEQFF. The chain employs TRBV6-2 or TRBV6-3 and TRBJ2-1; D is possibly TRBD2 (5 bases). CDR1 is MNHEY and CDR2 is SVGEGT in the germline V gene. This CDR3 is 14 amino acids long. The V gene lost 7 bases and the J gene lost 4 bases, with 14 bases spanning the gap.